This T cell receptor beta chain stems from a study of T cell repertoires in cytomegalovirus infection. Overall study context: The public TCR beta signatures pointed to both CMV infection and matching HLA type. Study findings and constraints: The ex vivo response was dominated by HLA-C-restricted CMV-specific TCR beta clonotypes.

The germline gives CDR1 SQVTM, CDR2 ANQGSEA. The CDR3 is 14 residues long. V was pared by 1 base and J by 6 bases, with 13 bases between. TCRdb re-derived calls from the reads in MiXCR, one entry per CDR3 protein. Of 250,000 to 300,000 distinct CDR3 sequences in the sample, about 25% were seen once. To note about this clonotype: What it binds is not known.

J is TRBJ2-1 and V is TRBV29-1; maybe TRBD2 (5 bases). This receptor was identified in a human donor in good health (CMV status not recorded). Some clones in this sample may be carry-over from other donors' samples. The material sequenced was PBMCs. The DNA of the CDR3 is TGCAGCGTTGAAGGGGCTAGCTCTATCAATGAGCAGTTCTTC. This encodes CSVEGASSINEQFF.